These T cell receptor beta chains were read from a single sample in a study of CD8 T cells in Susac syndrome. TCRdb called the immunoSEQ multiplex PCR reads again in MiXCR, with one record for every CDR3 protein. Among more than 80,000 distinct CDR3 sequences, approximately 93% were seen once, and the ten largest hold roughly 0.43%. Sequenced material: CD8+ T cells from PBMCs. All receptors derive from a human donor with Susac syndrome. CDR3s include the opening cysteine and the closing phenylalanine or tryptophan. The D gene is left open where the match is weak. Size values are once, few and many counts, or a class for expanded clones, and some rows have none.

V	J	D	size	DNA	CDR3
TRBV9	TRBJ2-1	.	.	TGTGCCAGCAGCGTTAGGGACTTACCGGTGGATGAGCAGTTCTTC	CASSVRDLPVDEQFF
TRBV14	TRBJ2-7	.	.	TGTGCCAGCAGCCACAACCGGGACGGAGCCTACGAGCAGTACTTC	CASSHNRDGAYEQYF
TRBV7-8	TRBJ2-2	TRBD1	.	TGTGCCAGCAGCCCCGGACAGGGGTTGCTCGGGGAGCTGTTTTTT	CASSPGQGLLGELFF
TRBV12-3/TRBV12-4	TRBJ2-7	.	.	TGTGCCAGCAGTTTGGGACACCATGACGAGCAGTACTTC	CASSLGHHDEQYF
TRBV5-6	TRBJ2-3	TRBD1	.	TGTGCCAGCAGCTTGGCCTTCCGGGACAGGGAGCCGGATACGCAGTATTTT	CASSLAFRDREPDTQYF
TRBV7-7	TRBJ2-1	.	once	TGTGCCAGCAGCTTAATTGGAGCCTACAATGAGCAGTTCTTC	CASSLIGAYNEQFF
TRBV27	TRBJ1-2	.	once	TGTGCCAGCAGTTTATCGGGCGTTCCCCTCGGGGGCTACACCTTC	CASSLSGVPLGGYTF
TRBV9	TRBJ2-5	.	.	TGTGCCAGCAGCGCCGGGGAGACCCAGTACTTC	CASSAGETQYF
TRBV9	TRBJ1-1	TRBD1	.	TGTGCCAGCAGCGTATCTGAACGGGACAGGGGGAACACTGAAGCTTTCTTT	CASSVSERDRGNTEAFF
TRBV15	TRBJ2-1	.	.	TGTGCCACCAGCAGGCGGGGGCTATACAATGAGCAGTTCTTC	CATSRRGLYNEQFF
TRBV6-6	TRBJ1-2	.	.	TGTGCCAGCGCTACAGGGACAGGCTACACCTTC	CASATGTGYTF
TRBV9	TRBJ2-3	TRBD1	.	TGTGCCAGCAGCGTCGCCCTACAGGGGGCATTAGATACGCAGTATTTT	CASSVALQGALDTQYF
TRBV5-1	TRBJ2-7	.	.	TGCGCCAGCAGCTCGCCGACAGAGCAGTACTTC	CASSSPTEQYF
TRBV9	TRBJ2-3	.	.	TGTGCCAGCAGCTCGACGGGACCCCCGAGCACAGATACGCAGTATTTT	CASSSTGPPSTDTQYF
TRBV13	TRBJ2-1	.	.	TGTGCCAGCAGCCCTCCGGGGACCAGGAATGAGCAGTTCTTC	CASSPPGTRNEQFF
TRBV20-1	TRBJ2-4	TRBD1	.	TGCAGTGCTAACCAGGGGGTAGCCAAAAACATTCAGTACTTC	CSANQGVAKNIQYF
TRBV21-1	TRBJ2-6	.	.	TGTGCCAGCAGCAAAGATTCTCCATCGGAAAGCTCTGGGGCCAACGTCCTGACTTTC	CASSKDSPSESSGANVLTF
TRBV24-1	TRBJ2-2	.	.	TGTGCCACCAGTGATGCCTCCACCTACGCGAACACCGGGGAGCTGTTTTTT	CATSDASTYANTGELFF
TRBV29-1	TRBJ2-1	.	.	TGCAGCGTTGTCGAGGCGGTAGTAGGCAATGAGCAGTTCTTC	CSVVEAVVGNEQFF
TRBV20-1	TRBJ2-1	.	once	TGCAGTGCTAGAGATAGGGAGTCCGTTCACAATGAGCAGTTCTTC	CSARDRESVHNEQFF
TRBV11-1	TRBJ2-1	TRBD1	.	TGTGCCAGCGGGGGGACAGGAGATAACAATGAGCAGTTCTTC	CASGGTGDNNEQFF
TRBV27	TRBJ1-5	.	.	TGTGCCAGCAGTTTATACCCAGGCCAGCCCCAGCATTTT	CASSLYPGQPQHF
TRBV2	TRBJ2-2	.	.	TGTGCCAGCAGTGAGAAGAACACCGGGGAGCTGTTTTTT	CASSEKNTGELFF
TRBV29-1	TRBJ1-5	.	.	TGCAGCGTTGAAGGGGATTCCGCCAATCAGCCCCAGCATTTT	CSVEGDSANQPQHF
TRBV4-1	TRBJ1-1	TRBD1	.	TGCGCCAGCAGCCAAGAAGGACAGGTAAAAGAAGCTTTCTTT	CASSQEGQVKEAFF
TRBV27	TRBJ1-5	.	.	TGTGCCAGCAGTCTTCTTGGGAGCAATCAGCCCCAGCATTTT	CASSLLGSNQPQHF
TRBV9	TRBJ1-2	TRBD1	.	TGTGCCAGCAGCGTAGCTACCGTGGACAGGGACGGCTACACCTTC	CASSVATVDRDGYTF
TRBV4-2	TRBJ2-7	.	.	TGTGCCAGCAGCCAAGGGGGACTGGAGTACTTC	CASSQGGLEYF
TRBV7-8	TRBJ2-2	TRBD2	.	TGTGCCAGCAGCTTGGCAGGGACTACGACCGGGGAGCTGTTTTTT	CASSLAGTTTGELFF
TRBV15	TRBJ2-7	TRBD2	once	TGTGCCACCAGCAGAGACCCGAGGGAGGGCGAGCAGTACTTC	CATSRDPREGEQYF
TRBV20-1	TRBJ2-7	TRBD1	.	TGCAGTGCCACAGAGGGACAGCTCTACGAGCAGTACTTC	CSATEGQLYEQYF
TRBV6-2/TRBV6-3	TRBJ2-3	.	.	TGTGCCAGCAGTTACTCGGGTGGGGCGGATACGCAGTATTTT	CASSYSGGADTQYF
TRBV5-4	TRBJ2-3	.	.	TGTGCCAGCAGCTTGCGAGAATTGGGAGATACGCAGTATTTT	CASSLRELGDTQYF
TRBV7-6	TRBJ2-1	.	.	TGTGCCAGCAGCTTGAGAGGGGAGCAGTTCTTC	CASSLRGEQFF
TRBV14	TRBJ1-1	TRBD1	.	TGTGCCAGCAGCCAAGGCACCGGGACAGGGTTTACTGAAGCTTTCTTT	CASSQGTGTGFTEAFF
TRBV7-9	TRBJ1-6	.	.	TGTGCCAGCAGCTTACCCCTCTACGGTAAACAGGGCGATTCACCCCTCCACTTT	CASSLPLYGKQGDSPLHF
TRBV18	TRBJ1-5	.	.	TGTGCCAGCTCACCACCCGAGGGGAAAAGCAATCAGCCCCAGCATTTT	CASSPPEGKSNQPQHF
TRBV2	TRBJ2-1	.	.	TGTGCCAGCATTGTAACTAGCTCCTACAATGAGCAGTTCTTC	CASIVTSSYNEQFF
TRBV28	TRBJ1-2	.	.	TGTGCCACCAGCGGGCCACTGACGTCCTATGGCTACACCTTC	CATSGPLTSYGYTF
TRBV5-1	TRBJ2-7	TRBD1	.	TGCGCCAGCAGCGCGACAGGGGACACCGGCGAGCAGTACTTC	CASSATGDTGEQYF